These T cell receptor beta chains were read from a single sample in a study of T-cell memory formation after mild COVID-19. TCRdb independently ran MiXCR on the 5' RACE reads; one entry per CDR3 protein. Counted here are about 560,000 distinct CDR3 sequences, roughly 18% occurring once; the ten biggest clones make up 12%. The sample taken for sequencing was PBMCs or a T cell subset sorted from them (not recorded which). These receptors all come from an adult woman who had mild COVID-19 (a few samples of this study predate the infection). Cell type and time point are not known. CDR3s leave out the opening cysteine and the closing phenylalanine or tryptophan. D genes are given only for firm matches.

length,V,J,D,CDR3
13,TRBV6-6,TRBJ1-4,.,ASSTSGPSNEKLF
15,TRBV12-3/TRBV12-4,TRBJ2-1,TRBD2,ASSFPPLAGGPSEQF
14,TRBV19,TRBJ2-1,.,ASSIAEGVPYNEQF
13,TRBV12-3/TRBV12-4,TRBJ1-3,.,ASAPGGSSGNTIY
15,TRBV24-1,TRBJ2-7,.,ATSDSRMGLSAYEQY
11,TRBV12-3/TRBV12-4,TRBJ1-4,.,ASRPGRTRKLF
11,TRBV11-1,TRBJ2-3,.,ASSLTLTDTQY
15,TRBV3-1,TRBJ2-5,TRBD2,ASSPGLAGGPQETQY
13,TRBV5-1,TRBJ2-5,.,ASSLVPGEQETQY
14,TRBV15,TRBJ2-7,.,ATSRAQTILSYEQY
12,TRBV4-1,TRBJ1-1,.,ASSQAWGSTEAF
13,TRBV24-1,TRBJ2-3,.,ATSDPRTRADTQY
9,TRBV30,TRBJ1-4,.,AWGPGEKLF
15,TRBV5-1,TRBJ2-4,TRBD1,ASSLAPRQGARDIQY
14,TRBV4-1,TRBJ2-1,TRBD2,ASSQGAAGSYNEQF
11,TRBV24-1,TRBJ1-1,TRBD1,ATDTGVGTEAF
12,TRBV5-1,TRBJ1-1,TRBD1,ASSHTTGWTEAF
14,TRBV6-6,TRBJ2-3,.,ASSYSWRRITDTQY
10,TRBV20-1,TRBJ2-7,.,SARLTSYEQY
11,TRBV7-3,TRBJ1-2,.,ASSPDRSNGYT
11,TRBV7-3,TRBJ2-7,.,ASSPSGLSEQY
10,TRBV29-1,TRBJ1-1,.,SVTHLNTEAF
16,TRBV6-5,TRBJ2-3,.,ASSYGGTPRWGTDTQY
11,TRBV20-1,TRBJ2-5,.,SARGGQGETQY
12,TRBV5-5,TRBJ1-5,.,ASSLDLSNQPQH
11,TRBV20-1,TRBJ2-7,.,SAKWEREYEQY
12,TRBV27,TRBJ2-7,.,ASSQTGTLGEQY
12,TRBV3-1,TRBJ2-5,.,ASGRLVSRETQY
15,TRBV6-6,TRBJ2-1,TRBD2,ASSNRSSGSRYNEQF
10,TRBV24-1,TRBJ2-5,.,ATSTGEETQY
14,TRBV7-9,TRBJ1-2,.,ASSSVARLANYGYT
17,TRBV7-9,TRBJ2-2,TRBD2,ASSPGLAAPAQTPGELF
14,TRBV3-1,TRBJ2-1,TRBD2,ASSRLAGGFYNEQF
16,TRBV19,TRBJ2-7,TRBD1,ASSGWGQGRFRSYEQY
12,TRBV5-1,TRBJ2-5,TRBD1,ASSPQGVGETQY
13,TRBV11-2,TRBJ2-3,.,ASSLPSGVGDTQY
12,TRBV4-3,TRBJ2-7,TRBD1,ASSQVGTGVEQY
13,TRBV19,TRBJ2-7,.,ASSTFSAGSYEQY
14,TRBV29-1,TRBJ1-1,.,SVAPTASGHNTEAF
11,TRBV24-1,TRBJ2-7,.,ATRDRSSYEQY
13,TRBV7-2,TRBJ2-7,TRBD2,ASSPRQGLGAEQY
11,TRBV7-9,TRBJ1-2,.,ASSLSGMGGYT
10,TRBV4-2,TRBJ1-2,.,ASSQDHYGYT
12,TRBV6-5,TRBJ2-7,TRBD2,ASSPTSVNYEQY
13,TRBV7-9,TRBJ1-1,.,ASSRVAGIRTEAF
12,TRBV5-1,TRBJ1-1,.,ASSNRLLGAEAF
17,TRBV4-3,TRBJ2-3,TRBD2,ASSQDGLLAELSTDTQY
12,TRBV27,TRBJ2-7,TRBD2,ASRLGAGVVEQY
14,TRBV25-1,TRBJ2-1,.,ASRREGSSSYNEQF
11,TRBV2,TRBJ2-1,.,ASSDTSPNEQF
13,TRBV7-8,TRBJ2-5,.,ASSLTRGPQETQY
13,TRBV5-1,TRBJ2-1,.,ASSGGTAEYNEQF
12,TRBV6-4,TRBJ2-2,.,ASRGSGRAGELF
15,TRBV29-1,TRBJ2-2,TRBD2,SVRGLAGFANTGELF